These T cell receptor beta chains were read from a single sample in a study of shared clonotypes between healthy human individuals. Profiled with immunoSEQ multiplex PCR; TCRdb holds only in-frame clones, not every one. The sample records about a million clones, roughly 80% being singletons. Sequencing was performed on memory CD4+ T cells from PBMCs. These receptor sequences come from a man aged 18 to 30 in good health. Some clones in this sample may be carry-over from other donors' samples. The CDR3 runs from the conserved cysteine through the conserved F or W. The order of the fields is CDR3 length, clone size, V gene, D gene, J gene, CDR3 protein, CDR3 DNA. The D gene is left open where the match is weak. The size field is filled for only some rows; it gives once, few, many or a size class.

>14|.|TRBV28|.|TRBJ1-3
CASSFRVTTSTIYF
TGTGCCAGCAGTTTCCGGGTCACCACTTCCACCATATATTTT
>14|few|TRBV30|.|TRBJ1-1
CAWNGGRWHTEAFF
TGTGCCTGGAATGGGGGGAGATGGCACACTGAAGCTTTCTTT
>12|.|TRBV28|.|TRBJ1-4
CASSFRNEKLFF
TGTGCCAGCAGTTTCCGGAATGAAAAACTGTTTTTT
>14|.|TRBV6-1|.|TRBJ2-7
CASSNFRARAEQYF
TGTGCCAGCAGTAATTTTCGGGCTCGGGCCGAGCAGTACTTC
>13|.|TRBV5-8|.|TRBJ1-1
CASSRQLNTEAFF
TGTGCCAGCAGCCGACAGCTGAACACTGAAGCTTTCTTT
>15|.|TRBV29-1|.|TRBJ1-3
CSVGELSSGGNTIYF
TGCAGCGTTGGAGAACTCTCTTCGGGAGGAAACACCATATATTTT
>17|few|TRBV5-6|TRBD1|TRBJ1-2
CASSFSSGGARRGGYTF
TGTGCCAGCAGCTTCTCGTCAGGGGGCGCCAGAAGGGGAGGCTACACCTTC
>15|.|TRBV5-1|.|TRBJ2-1
CASSWGLREGNEQFF
TGCGCCAGCAGCTGGGGTCTTCGCGAGGGGAATGAGCAGTTCTTC
>13|.|TRBV25-1|.|TRBJ1-1
CASSRQTNTEAFF
TGTGCCAGCAGCAGACAGACGAACACTGAAGCTTTCTTT
>11|.|TRBV5-1|.|TRBJ2-7
CASRSQGEQYF
TGCGCCAGCAGGAGCCAGGGCGAGCAGTACTTC
>14|.|TRBV4-2|.|TRBJ1-2
CASSPLQGNYGYTF
TGTGCCAGCAGCCCTCTACAGGGCAACTATGGCTACACCTTC
>17|.|TRBV27|.|TRBJ1-3
CASNLTDRNFSGNTIYF
TGTGCCAGCAACCTGACAGACCGCAACTTTTCTGGAAACACCATATATTTT
>13|few|TRBV7-8|.|TRBJ1-1
CASSPSENTEAFF
TGTGCCAGCAGCCCGAGCGAGAACACTGAAGCTTTCTTT
>15|.|TRBV28|.|TRBJ1-5
CASSLFAGLNQPQHF
TGTGCCAGCAGTTTATTTGCAGGTCTCAATCAGCCCCAGCATTTT
>20|.|TRBV28|TRBD2|TRBJ2-3
CASRSRLGLAEGGGTDTQYF
TGTGCCAGCAGGTCTCGTTTGGGACTAGCGGAGGGAGGGGGCACAGATACGCAGTATTTT
>15|.|TRBV5-4|.|TRBJ1-2
CASSLEGRENYGYTF
TGTGCCAGCAGCTTGGAAGGCAGAGAAAACTATGGCTACACCTTC
>13|.|TRBV6-5|TRBD1|TRBJ1-5
CASSLQGFQPQHF
TGTGCCAGCAGTCTACAGGGGTTTCAGCCCCAGCATTTT
>14|.|TRBV18|TRBD2|TRBJ2-7
CASSPAGGPYEQYF
TGTGCCAGCTCACCAGCGGGAGGCCCCTACGAGCAGTACTTC
>17|.|TRBV28|.|TRBJ2-7
CASSLGGGGRLTYEQYF
TGTGCCAGCAGTTTAGGAGGAGGGGGCAGATTAACCTACGAGCAGTACTTC
>12|.|TRBV9|.|TRBJ1-2
CASSAEHYGYTF
TGTGCCAGCAGCGCGGAGCATTATGGCTACACCTTC
>17|.|TRBV27|TRBD1|TRBJ1-2
CASSLRWTGGVGYGYTF
TGTGCCAGCAGTTTAAGATGGACAGGGGGCGTTGGCTATGGCTACACCTTC
>14|.|TRBV18|TRBD1|TRBJ1-1
CASSPTGGDLEAFF
TGTGCCAGCTCACCGACAGGGGGCGACCTTGAAGCTTTCTTT
>13|.|TRBV2|.|TRBJ2-3
CASTKFLTDTQYF
TGTGCCAGCACCAAATTCCTCACAGATACGCAGTATTTT
>18|.|TRBV25-1|TRBD1|TRBJ1-1
CASSPRTGGVGLNTEAFF
TGTGCCAGCAGTCCCCGGACAGGGGGCGTTGGACTGAACACTGAAGCTTTCTTT
>14|many|TRBV5-4|TRBD2|TRBJ2-3
CASSLWEGTDTQYF
TGTGCCAGCAGCCTCTGGGAGGGAACAGATACGCAGTATTTT
>16|.|TRBV28|.|TRBJ2-1
CASRSPRGADYNEQFF
TGTGCCAGCAGGTCTCCGAGAGGGGCGGATTACAATGAGCAGTTCTTC
>11|few|TRBV2|TRBD2|TRBJ2-1
CASNLAGEQFF
TGTGCCAGCAACTTAGCGGGTGAGCAGTTCTTC
>16|.|TRBV5-4|.|TRBJ1-1
CASSLMQVAMNTEAFF
TGTGCCAGCAGCTTGATGCAGGTAGCCATGAACACTGAAGCTTTCTTT
>14|.|TRBV6-6|.|TRBJ2-3
CASGGWGGTDTQYF
TGTGCCAGCGGGGGGTGGGGTGGCACAGATACGCAGTATTTT
>13|.|TRBV28|.|TRBJ2-7
CASSLLTGNEQYF
TGTGCCAGCAGTTTATTAACAGGGAACGAGCAGTACTTC
>17|.|TRBV9|TRBD2|TRBJ2-3
CASSASRLAGGADTQYF
TGTGCCAGCAGCGCCTCTCGACTAGCGGGAGGGGCAGATACGCAGTATTTT
>15|once|TRBV5-1|TRBD1|TRBJ1-5
CASSRTGGGNQPQHF
TGCGCCAGCAGCCGTACAGGGGGCGGGAATCAGCCCCAGCATTTT
>15|.|TRBV11-2|TRBD2|TRBJ2-7
CASSLEDSGAYEQYF
TGTGCCAGCAGCTTAGAAGATAGCGGGGCCTACGAGCAGTACTTC
>14|.|TRBV27|TRBD1|TRBJ2-7
CASSLSRQGYEQYF
TGTGCCAGCAGTTTATCAAGACAGGGGTACGAGCAGTACTTC
>15|.|TRBV7-2|.|TRBJ1-5
CASSFFSAGNQPQHF
TGTGCCAGCAGCTTTTTTTCAGCGGGCAATCAGCCCCAGCATTTT
>16|.|TRBV7-6|TRBD2|TRBJ2-5
CASSPISGGRQETQYF
TGTGCCAGCAGCCCCATTAGCGGGGGACGACAAGAGACCCAGTACTTC
>15|.|TRBV19|TRBD2|TRBJ2-3
CASSPHRGDTDTQYF
TGTGCCAGTAGTCCACATCGGGGGGACACAGATACGCAGTATTTT
>15|.|TRBV29-1|TRBD2|TRBJ2-1
CSVATSAREYNEQFF
TGCAGCGTTGCGACTAGCGCTCGAGAATACAATGAGCAGTTCTTC
>13|.|TRBV2|.|TRBJ1-5
CASSGKDPGPQHF
TGTGCCAGCAGTGGCAAGGATCCGGGGCCCCAGCATTTT
>19|.|TRBV7-9|TRBD2|TRBJ2-3
CASSLRGGGLAGVDDTQYF
TGTGCCAGCAGCTTACGTGGAGGAGGACTAGCGGGAGTGGACGATACGCAGTATTTT
>14|.|TRBV19|.|TRBJ2-3
CASSIAGSTDTQYF
TGTGCCAGTAGTATAGCGGGGAGCACAGATACGCAGTATTTT
>16|.|TRBV19|TRBD1|TRBJ2-7
CASSPSDRVSSYEQYF
TGTGCCAGTAGTCCTTCCGACAGGGTGAGCTCCTACGAGCAGTACTTC
>16|few|TRBV4-3|.|TRBJ1-4
CASSQYSIATNEKLFF
TGCGCCAGCAGCCAGTACAGCATAGCAACTAATGAAAAACTGTTTTTT
>12|.|TRBV29-1|TRBD2|TRBJ2-5
CSVGLAEETQYF
TGCAGCGTCGGACTAGCGGAAGAGACCCAGTACTTC
>16|.|TRBV9|.|TRBJ2-7
CASSVGPGTNTYEQYF
TGTGCCAGCAGCGTAGGCCCCGGGACCAACACCTACGAGCAGTACTTC
>15|.|TRBV7-9|.|TRBJ2-3
CASSLIAGPTDTQYF
TGTGCCAGCAGCTTAATTGCGGGCCCCACAGATACGCAGTATTTT
>15|.|TRBV5-1|TRBD1|TRBJ2-7
CASSLAGTGEYEQYF
TGCGCCAGCAGCTTGGCTGGGACAGGGGAATACGAGCAGTACTTC
>16|.|TRBV4-2|TRBD1|TRBJ1-4
CASRNGQATTNEKLFF
TGTGCCAGCAGGAATGGACAGGCTACAACTAATGAAAAACTGTTTTTT
>14|.|TRBV30|TRBD2|TRBJ2-1
CAWSVGLASNEQFF
TGTGCCTGGAGTGTGGGACTAGCTTCCAATGAGCAGTTCTTC
>11|.|TRBV7-2|TRBD1|TRBJ2-5
CASSWGQAQYF
TGTGCCAGCAGCTGGGGACAGGCACAGTACTTC
>16|.|TRBV9|.|TRBJ1-1
CASSVVTPPMSTEAFF
TGTGCCAGCAGCGTAGTAACCCCCCCCATGAGTACTGAAGCTTTCTTT